This T cell receptor beta chain was observed in a study of shared clonotypes between healthy human individuals. Study summary: A couple of women and a few men aged 18 to 49 served as donors. Three CD4 naive, three CD4 memory, two CD8 naive and one CD8 memory plate were used per donor.

Positively selected for CCR7, the CD45RO-negative cells used as naive CD8 cells excluded terminally differentiated effector memory CD45RA+ cells. CDR1 is MNHNY, CDR2 SVGAGI, per germline (reference sequence). Deletions cut 0 bases from V and 6 bases from J, with 17 bases between. CDR3 length: 16 amino acids. This clone is a singleton in its sample. Antigen specificity is unknown. Sequenced by immunoSEQ multiplex PCR; TCRdb stores in-frame clones only, minus some. The repertoire includes fewer than 1 million clones, about 97% of them detected once, and under 0.3% sits in the top ten. General study results and limits: Owing to a small donor count, the genetic and exposure-history diversity represented was limited. Relative to clonotypes present in all four donors, those not shared had lower generation probabilities.

The sample was naive CD8+ T cells sorted from blood. This sequence was found in a man aged 25 to 40 in good health. This chain connects TRBV6-6 to TRBJ1-1; D not certain. DNA for the CDR3: TGTGCCAGCAGTTACTCGAGTAGGCCCGCTGACGCTGAAGCTTTCTTT. Protein product: CASSYSSRPADAEAFF.